Listed below are T cell receptor beta chains from one sample, sequenced in a study of cytotoxic CD8 clonotypes in ibrutinib-treated CLL. The assay was immunoSEQ multiplex PCR, and TCRdb's table has in-frame clones only and misses some. The sample includes fewer than 400,000 clones, over 55% of them seen just once. Material: PBMCs, obtained after 36 months of ibrutinib treatment. These receptors originate from a human donor with chronic lymphocytic leukemia. CDR3s include the opening cysteine and the closing phenylalanine or tryptophan. The order of the fields is V gene, clone size, D gene, J gene, CDR3 protein, CDR3 DNA. The D gene is left open where the match is weak. Size tells how often a clone was seen (once, few, many) or the class of an expanded clone, and some rows leave it out.

>TRBV11-2|.|TRBD1|TRBJ1-2
CASSFGTANYGYTF
TGTGCCAGCAGCTTCGGGACAGCTAACTATGGCTACACCTTC
>TRBV4-3|.|.|TRBJ2-6
CASSQDSRPSGANVLTF
TGCGCCAGCAGCCAAGATTCTCGGCCCTCTGGGGCCAACGTCCTGACTTTC
>TRBV6-6|.|.|TRBJ2-3
CASSYPAGKEDTQYF
TGTGCCAGCAGTTACCCGGCAGGGAAGGAAGATACGCAGTATTTT
>TRBV28|once|.|TRBJ2-7
CASSFIQREQYF
TGTGCCAGCAGTTTCATTCAGAGAGAGCAGTACTTC
>TRBV7-9|few|TRBD1|TRBJ1-6
CASSWQGAKGTLHF
TGTGCCAGCAGCTGGCAGGGGGCAAAGGGGACCCTCCACTTT
>TRBV20-1|.|TRBD2|TRBJ2-1
CSARTSGKQFF
TGCAGTGCCAGGACTAGCGGAAAGCAGTTCTTC
>TRBV4-2|.|TRBD2|TRBJ2-3
CASRDPSGGLSFTDTQYF
TGTGCCAGCCGAGACCCTAGCGGGGGTTTATCCTTCACAGATACGCAGTATTTT
>TRBV19|.|TRBD1|TRBJ2-7
CASSIQGASSEQYF
TGTGCCAGTAGTATACAGGGGGCCAGCAGCGAGCAGTACTTC
>TRBV19|.|.|TRBJ2-5
CASSARKGVTVTQYF
TGTGCCAGTAGCGCTCGTAAGGGGGTCACTGTTACCCAGTACTTC
>TRBV7-9|.|.|TRBJ2-1
CASKRQNEQFF
TGTGCCAGCAAAAGGCAGAATGAGCAGTTCTTC
>TRBV6-6|.|TRBD1|TRBJ1-1
CASSFPRQGRDTEAFF
TGTGCCAGCAGTTTCCCAAGACAGGGGAGGGACACTGAAGCTTTCTTT
>TRBV2|.|TRBD1|TRBJ2-2
CASSVQGAGELFF
TGTGCCAGCAGTGTACAGGGGGCCGGGGAGCTGTTTTTT
>TRBV4-1|.|TRBD1|TRBJ1-6
CASSREQGTDNSPLHF
TGCGCCAGCAGCCGCGAACAGGGGACGGATAATTCACCCCTCCACTTT
>TRBV4-1|.|.|TRBJ1-1
CASSRITGMNTEAFF
TGCGCCAGCAGCCGTATCACAGGGATGAACACTGAAGCTTTCTTT
>TRBV9|.|.|TRBJ1-1
CASSVATGWDTEAFF
TGTGCCAGCAGCGTAGCTACAGGGTGGGACACTGAAGCTTTCTTT
>TRBV25-1|.|.|TRBJ2-2
CASSEAGRTNTGELFF
TGTGCCAGCAGTGAGGCGGGACGTACGAACACCGGGGAGCTGTTTTTT
>TRBV5-1|.|TRBD1|TRBJ1-1
CASSLLQGKSEAFF
TGCGCCAGCAGCTTGTTACAGGGGAAATCTGAAGCTTTCTTT
>TRBV9|.|.|TRBJ2-7
CASSVENGIGEQYF
TGTGCCAGCAGCGTAGAGAACGGGATTGGCGAGCAGTACTTC
>TRBV11-2|.|.|TRBJ2-3
CASSLGAGAPDTQYF
TGTGCCAGCAGCTTAGGGGCAGGGGCCCCAGATACGCAGTATTTT
>TRBV10-1|.|TRBD2|TRBJ2-1
CASSSGRASLYNEQFF
TGCGCCAGCAGTAGCGGGAGGGCCTCGCTTTACAATGAGCAGTTCTTC
>TRBV5-4|.|.|TRBJ1-2
CASSLSDRGPNYGYTF
TGTGCCAGCAGCTTATCTGATCGGGGCCCGAACTATGGCTACACCTTC
>TRBV7-3|.|TRBD2|TRBJ2-1
CASSQLAASYNEQFF
TGTGCCAGCAGCCAACTAGCGGCGTCCTACAATGAGCAGTTCTTC
>TRBV5-6|.|.|TRBJ2-7
CASSTSQGSYEQYF
TGTGCCAGCAGCACCTCCCAGGGATCCTACGAGCAGTACTTC
>TRBV11-3|.|TRBD2|TRBJ2-1
CASSLVGGGSYNEQFF
TGTGCCAGCAGCTTAGTTGGCGGGGGTTCCTACAATGAGCAGTTCTTC
>TRBV15|.|.|TRBJ2-2
CATSSKRQLTGELFF
TGTGCCACCAGCAGTAAGCGACAGCTGACCGGGGAGCTGTTTTTT
>TRBV7-9|.|.|TRBJ2-3
CASSAPLVSTDTQYF
TGTGCCAGCAGCGCCCCACTAGTAAGCACAGATACGCAGTATTTT
>TRBV10-3|.|.|TRBJ2-5
CAISPGGTADEAQYF
TGTGCCATCAGTCCCGGCGGCACTGCAGATGAGGCCCAGTACTTC
>TRBV11-3|.|.|TRBJ2-3
CASSSTDTQYF
TGTGCCAGCAGCTCAACAGATACGCAGTATTTT
>TRBV6-5|few|.|TRBJ2-5
CASSKLGLLETQYF
TGTGCCAGCAGCAAACTAGGGCTTTTGGAGACCCAGTACTTC
>TRBV2|.|.|TRBJ2-5
CASSEFASVPETQYF
TGTGCCAGCAGTGAGTTTGCTAGTGTGCCAGAGACCCAGTACTTC
>TRBV27|.|.|TRBJ2-7
CASINPRDFSLIEQYF
TGTGCCAGCATAAATCCAAGGGACTTTTCGTTGATCGAGCAGTACTTC
>TRBV7-6|once|.|TRBJ2-1
CASSLSLREQFF
TGTGCCAGCAGCCTGAGTCTTCGTGAGCAGTTCTTC
>TRBV19|.|TRBD2|TRBJ2-3
CASTPAGVTDTQYF
TGTGCCAGTACCCCCGCGGGGGTGACGGATACGCAGTATTTT
>TRBV5-1|.|.|TRBJ1-1
CASSTLLNTEAFF
TGCGCCAGCAGCACCCTCTTGAACACTGAAGCTTTCTTT
>TRBV29-1|.|.|TRBJ2-1
CSVEGPLAREQFF
TGCAGCGTTGAAGGGCCACTAGCCCGGGAGCAGTTCTTC
>TRBV29-1|.|.|TRBJ2-1
CSAAREPYNEQFF
TGCAGCGCAGCGCGGGAACCCTACAATGAGCAGTTCTTC